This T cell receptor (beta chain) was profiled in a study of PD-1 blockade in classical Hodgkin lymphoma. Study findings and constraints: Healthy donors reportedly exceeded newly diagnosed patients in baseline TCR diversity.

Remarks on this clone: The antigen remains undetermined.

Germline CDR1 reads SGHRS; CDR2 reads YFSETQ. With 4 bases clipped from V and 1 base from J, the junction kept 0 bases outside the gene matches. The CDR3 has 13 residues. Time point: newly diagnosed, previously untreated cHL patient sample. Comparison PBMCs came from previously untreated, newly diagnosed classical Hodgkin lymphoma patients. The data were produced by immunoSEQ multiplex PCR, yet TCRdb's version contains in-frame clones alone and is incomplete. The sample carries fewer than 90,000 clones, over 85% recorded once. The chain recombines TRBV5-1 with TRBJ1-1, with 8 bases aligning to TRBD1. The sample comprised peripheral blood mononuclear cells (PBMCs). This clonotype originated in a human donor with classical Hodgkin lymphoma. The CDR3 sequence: CASSGQGNTEAFF. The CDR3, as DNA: TGCGCCAGCAGCGGACAGGGGAACACTGAAGCTTTCTTT.